This is a list of T cell receptor beta chains from one sample in a study of T-cell memory formation after mild COVID-19. TCRdb fed the 5' RACE reads into MiXCR, producing one record per CDR3 protein. The sample lists about 200,000 distinct CDR3 sequences, over 9% occurring once. Specimen: PBMCs or a T cell subset sorted from them (not recorded which). These receptors were collected from a man aged 18 to 29 who had mild COVID-19 (a few samples of this study predate the infection). Cell type and time point are not known. The CDR3 runs from the conserved cysteine through the conserved F or W. Each record gives: CDR3 DNA, CDR3 protein, V gene, CDR3 length, J gene, D gene, clone size. A D gene is named only where the DNA matches it firmly. Size values are once, few and many counts, or a class for expanded clones, and some rows have none.

TGTGCCAGCGGCGACCGACGGGGGTACAATGAGCAGTTCTTC	CASGDRRGYNEQFF	TRBV6-5	14	TRBJ2-1	.	.
TGCGCCAGCAGCCAGAACCCAGCCTCTGATTCACCCCTCCACTTT	CASSQNPASDSPLHF	TRBV4-3	15	TRBJ1-6	.	.
TGCGCCAGCAGCTTGTGGCGGGGGATAAACTATGGCTACACCTTC	CASSLWRGINYGYTF	TRBV5-1	15	TRBJ1-2	.	few
TGCAGCGTTGTACAGCCCGAACCGGACACTGAAGCTTTCTTT	CSVVQPEPDTEAFF	TRBV29-1	14	TRBJ1-1	.	.
TGTGCCAGCAGGGCGGAGTCAGGGGAGGGAAACACCATATATTTT	CASRAESGEGNTIYF	TRBV12-3/TRBV12-4	15	TRBJ1-3	.	.
TGCGCCAGCAGCTTGATCCGAAACACTGAAGCTTTCTTT	CASSLIRNTEAFF	TRBV5-1	13	TRBJ1-1	.	many
TGCGCCAGCAGCTTGGAGGGGGCGACTGAAGCTTTCTTT	CASSLEGATEAFF	TRBV5-1	13	TRBJ1-1	TRBD1	many
TGTGCCAGCAGTTCAACCACAGCAGGGTTAGGCGAGCAGTACTTC	CASSSTTAGLGEQYF	TRBV12-3/TRBV12-4	15	TRBJ2-7	.	.
TGCGCCAGCAGCCCCGGTGGGGCCAACGTCCTGACTTTC	CASSPGGANVLTF	TRBV5-1	13	TRBJ2-6	.	.
TGTGCCAGCAGCCAAGCCGGGACAGGGGAAACTAATGAAAAACTGTTTTTT	CASSQAGTGETNEKLFF	TRBV4-2	17	TRBJ1-4	TRBD1	few
TGTGCCAGCAGCGGGGTAGCAGATACGCAGTATTTT	CASSGVADTQYF	TRBV2	12	TRBJ2-3	.	.
TGCGCCAGCAGCGTAGGACACATCACCGGGGAGCTGTTTTTT	CASSVGHITGELFF	TRBV5-1	14	TRBJ2-2	.	.
TGTGCCAGCAGCGTAGCTCACAAAGCTAATTCACCCCTCCACTTT	CASSVAHKANSPLHF	TRBV9	15	TRBJ1-6	.	few
TGCAGTGCTAGTGCCCCCTCGAACACCGGGGAGCTGTTTTTT	CSASAPSNTGELFF	TRBV20-1	14	TRBJ2-2	.	few
TGTGCCAGCCGATCGACAGGTCCGGCCTACGAGCAGTACTTC	CASRSTGPAYEQYF	TRBV19	14	TRBJ2-7	.	few
TGTGCCAGCAGTTTGGGCTATGGCTACACCTTC	CASSLGYGYTF	TRBV12-3/TRBV12-4	11	TRBJ1-2	.	many
TGCGCCAGCAGCTCAGGGGGGGGAAACAATGAGCAGTTCTTC	CASSSGGGNNEQFF	TRBV5-1	14	TRBJ2-1	.	few
TGCAGTGCTAGAGATCGGATAGGGACCTATGGCTACACCTTC	CSARDRIGTYGYTF	TRBV20-1	14	TRBJ1-2	.	.
TGTGCCAGCAGCCGGACGGCGGGGGGGTACAATGAGCAGTTCTTC	CASSRTAGGYNEQFF	TRBV7-9	15	TRBJ2-1	TRBD2	.
TGTGCCAGCTCACCCGCTCCCTCGAACACTGAAGCTTTCTTT	CASSPAPSNTEAFF	TRBV18	14	TRBJ1-1	.	few
TGCGCCAGCAGCTTGGGTCTCATCCAAGAGACCCAGTACTTC	CASSLGLIQETQYF	TRBV5-1	14	TRBJ2-5	.	many
TGTGCCAGCAGCCTCCGGTTCCAGACCGGGGAGCTGTTTTTT	CASSLRFQTGELFF	TRBV7-3	14	TRBJ2-2	.	few
TGTGCCAGCAGTGATTGGGATGAGCAGTTCTTC	CASSDWDEQFF	TRBV2	11	TRBJ2-1	.	.
TGTGCCAGCAGCTCCCGGGACAGGGCTACCGGGGAGCTGTTTTTT	CASSSRDRATGELFF	TRBV11-2	15	TRBJ2-2	TRBD1	few
TGTGCCAGCACCGACCCGGGGGGGCGGAGAACAGATACGCAGTATTTT	CASTDPGGRRTDTQYF	TRBV28	16	TRBJ2-3	TRBD2	.
TGCAGCGTTGTGAGGGTAGCGGGGGGTTTTGGTGAGCAGTTCTTC	CSVVRVAGGFGEQFF	TRBV29-1	15	TRBJ2-1	TRBD2	.
TGTGCCAGCAGCTTACTGTTCTACGAGCAGTACTTC	CASSLLFYEQYF	TRBV5-6	12	TRBJ2-7	.	.
TGTGCCAGCAGCTTACTAGCGGGGGGAGATACGCAGTATTTT	CASSLLAGGDTQYF	TRBV5-8	14	TRBJ2-3	TRBD2	.
TGTGCCAGCACCGCGGACACCTTAAGCAATCAGCCCCAGCATTTT	CASTADTLSNQPQHF	TRBV12-3/TRBV12-4	15	TRBJ1-5	.	few
TGCAGTGCTAAGCCCCTAGCGGGGGTGGGGACCGGGGAGCTGTTTTTT	CSAKPLAGVGTGELFF	TRBV20-1	16	TRBJ2-2	TRBD2	few
TGCGCCAGCAGCCAAGATCATCGGGGCACGGGTCAGCCCCAGCATTTT	CASSQDHRGTGQPQHF	TRBV4-3	16	TRBJ1-5	.	few
TGTGCCAGCAGTTTCCGACGGGAGGCTTCACCCCTCCACTTT	CASSFRREASPLHF	TRBV27	14	TRBJ1-6	.	.
TGTGCCAGCAGTTTCGGCAGGTACAATGAGCAGTTCTTC	CASSFGRYNEQFF	TRBV12-3/TRBV12-4	13	TRBJ2-1	.	.
TGCAGTGCTAGAGAGGGGACAGGGACAGATACGCAGTATTTT	CSAREGTGTDTQYF	TRBV20-1	14	TRBJ2-3	TRBD1	many
TGTGCCAGCAGTCCGGGACAGCACTATGGCTACACCTTC	CASSPGQHYGYTF	TRBV6-2/TRBV6-3	13	TRBJ1-2	TRBD1	.
TGTGCCAGCAGTCGACAGGGTGAAAACACCATATATTTT	CASSRQGENTIYF	TRBV3-1	13	TRBJ1-3	TRBD1	few
TGTGCCAGCAGCCCGCAGACTTCGGTGTTGAACACTGAAGCTTTCTTT	CASSPQTSVLNTEAFF	TRBV3-1	16	TRBJ1-1	.	few
TGCGCCAGCAGCCAGGAAGGATTCTATGGCTACACCTTC	CASSQEGFYGYTF	TRBV4-3	13	TRBJ1-2	.	few
TGTGCCAGCAGTTACTCGATAGACGCAGGGGCCCCCTACGAGCAGTACTTC	CASSYSIDAGAPYEQYF	TRBV6-5	17	TRBJ2-7	.	.
TGTGCCAGCAGCCTAGTGTCGCGGGGGGACCGGGATACGCAGTATTTT	CASSLVSRGDRDTQYF	TRBV7-2	16	TRBJ2-3	TRBD2	few
TGTGCCAGCAGTGCAACAGGAGAGCAGTTCTTC	CASSATGEQFF	TRBV2	11	TRBJ2-1	.	.
TGTGCCAGCAGCCCTACCGCAGGACAGGGCATCCTTGGCTACACCTTC	CASSPTAGQGILGYTF	TRBV9	16	TRBJ1-2	TRBD1	few
TGTGCCAGCAGTGGGGGGTTGAGCTCCTACAATGAGCAGTTCTTC	CASSGGLSSYNEQFF	TRBV28	15	TRBJ2-1	.	.
TGTGCCAGCAGCCTCAGCGGGGATCCCTACGAGCAGTACTTC	CASSLSGDPYEQYF	TRBV7-2	14	TRBJ2-7	TRBD2	many
TGTGCCAGTAGTACTCGACAGGGGAACACCGGGGAGCTGTTTTTT	CASSTRQGNTGELFF	TRBV19	15	TRBJ2-2	TRBD1	.
TGTGCCAGCTCGTTTAAGGGGTTTAGCAATCAGCCCCAGCATTTT	CASSFKGFSNQPQHF	TRBV12-3/TRBV12-4	15	TRBJ1-5	.	.
TGTGCCAGCAGTAATATGAACACTGAAGCTTTCTTT	CASSNMNTEAFF	TRBV12-3/TRBV12-4	12	TRBJ1-1	.	few